This TCR beta chain emerged from a study of glioma-infiltrating T cells after dendritic cell vaccination. TCRdb's copy holds only in-frame clones and misses some; the assay was immunoSEQ multiplex PCR. The profile shows 25,000 to 35,000 clones, 90% of them singletons. CDR1 SGHAT and CDR2 FQNNGV come from the germline V gene. The length of the CDR3 is 15 residues. V lost 1 base and J lost 4, with 12 bases in between. The chain employs TRBV11-2 and TRBJ2-3, with TRBD2 as a possible D gene (5 bases). This clonotype was obtained from a human donor with glioblastoma. The sequenced sample was blood, obtained before dendritic cell vaccination. CDR3 bases: TGTGCCAGCAGCTTAGTAGGAGGACTCGCAGATACGCAGTATTTT. It encodes CASSLVGGLADTQYF.